A selection of T cell receptor beta chains follows, all from one sample in a study of shared clonotypes between healthy human individuals. The protocol was immunoSEQ multiplex PCR, while the TCRdb copy is restricted to in-frame clones and leaves out a portion. The sample holds 600,000 to 750,000 clones; 72% are singletons and the top ten take approximately 1.8%. Source material: memory CD4+ T cells sorted from blood. The source of these receptors is a woman in her twenties or thirties in good health. The CDR3 runs from the conserved cysteine through the conserved F or W. Fields, in order: clone size, J gene, D gene, V gene, CDR3 DNA, CDR3 protein. A D gene is named only where the DNA matches it firmly. Only part of the rows carry a size: once, few, many, or a class if the clone is expanded.

clone size: -; J gene: TRBJ2-3; D gene: -; V gene: TRBV11-1; CDR3 DNA: TGTGCCAGCAGCCCAGGTGGCAGGGAAACAGATACGCAGTATTTT; CDR3 protein: CASSPGGRETDTQYF
clone size: -; J gene: TRBJ1-5; D gene: TRBD1; V gene: TRBV7-9; CDR3 DNA: TGTGCCAGCAGCTCCGGGACAGGGTTTCGTCAGCCCCAGCATTTT; CDR3 protein: CASSSGTGFRQPQHF
clone size: -; J gene: TRBJ2-7; D gene: -; V gene: TRBV6-4; CDR3 DNA: TGTGCCAGCAGTGCCACTCGACCCGCAGGGCAGAGGCAGTACTTC; CDR3 protein: CASSATRPAGQRQYF
clone size: -; J gene: TRBJ2-3; D gene: TRBD2; V gene: TRBV5-8; CDR3 DNA: TGTGCCAGCAGCACCTCTCGACTAGCGGGACCCACAGATACGCAGTATTTT; CDR3 protein: CASSTSRLAGPTDTQYF
clone size: -; J gene: TRBJ1-6; D gene: -; V gene: TRBV27; CDR3 DNA: TGTGCCAGCAGGGTCGGCGCCGCTGCACCCCTCCACTTT; CDR3 protein: CASRVGAAAPLHF
clone size: -; J gene: TRBJ2-1; D gene: TRBD2; V gene: TRBV19; CDR3 DNA: TGTGCCAGTAGTATGCCTAGCGGGAGGGTCGATGAGCAGTTCTTC; CDR3 protein: CASSMPSGRVDEQFF
clone size: -; J gene: TRBJ1-5; D gene: -; V gene: TRBV2; CDR3 DNA: TGTGCCAGCAGTTCGGACACTTTTAACAATCAGCCCCAGCATTTT; CDR3 protein: CASSSDTFNNQPQHF
clone size: once; J gene: TRBJ1-1; D gene: -; V gene: TRBV6-8; CDR3 DNA: TGTGCCAGCACCGGAGAAGCTTTCTTT; CDR3 protein: CASTGEAFF
clone size: -; J gene: TRBJ2-1; D gene: -; V gene: TRBV6-6; CDR3 DNA: TGTGCCAGCAGTTACGGAGGCGGGACCATATACAATGAGCAGTTCTTC; CDR3 protein: CASSYGGGTIYNEQFF
clone size: -; J gene: TRBJ1-5; D gene: -; V gene: TRBV2; CDR3 DNA: TGTGCCAGTAAACGGAGGGATCAGCCCCAGCATTTT; CDR3 protein: CASKRRDQPQHF
clone size: -; J gene: TRBJ1-1; D gene: -; V gene: TRBV18; CDR3 DNA: TGTGCCAGCTCACCACTATCAGGGGCCCCGACTGAAGCTTTCTTT; CDR3 protein: CASSPLSGAPTEAFF
clone size: -; J gene: TRBJ1-3; D gene: -; V gene: TRBV19; CDR3 DNA: TGTGCCACTGCGGTGGCGGGGAGCTCTGGAAACACCATATATTTT; CDR3 protein: CATAVAGSSGNTIYF
clone size: many; J gene: TRBJ2-1; D gene: TRBD2; V gene: TRBV5-1; CDR3 DNA: TGCGCCAGCAGCTTATCTAGCGGGTCCTACAATGAGCAGTTCTTC; CDR3 protein: CASSLSSGSYNEQFF
clone size: once; J gene: TRBJ2-3; D gene: -; V gene: TRBV7-2; CDR3 DNA: TGTGCCAGCAGCTTACAGGACACCTGGGCAGATACGCAGTATTTT; CDR3 protein: CASSLQDTWADTQYF
clone size: few; J gene: TRBJ2-7; D gene: TRBD1; V gene: TRBV11-3; CDR3 DNA: TGTGCCAGCAGCTTAGGACAGGGAAGCTCCTACGAGCAGTACTTC; CDR3 protein: CASSLGQGSSYEQYF
clone size: -; J gene: TRBJ2-7; D gene: TRBD1; V gene: TRBV5-1; CDR3 DNA: TGCGCCAGCAGCAACCGACAGACAGGGGGCGGAGAGCAGTACTTC; CDR3 protein: CASSNRQTGGGEQYF
clone size: -; J gene: TRBJ1-1; D gene: -; V gene: TRBV11-3; CDR3 DNA: TGTGCCAGCAGCTTAACCCAAGGCACTGAAGCTTTCTTT; CDR3 protein: CASSLTQGTEAFF
clone size: -; J gene: TRBJ2-2; D gene: -; V gene: TRBV2; CDR3 DNA: TGTGCCAGCAGTGACGGCGGACTCCCCGGGGAGCTGTTTTTT; CDR3 protein: CASSDGGLPGELFF
clone size: -; J gene: TRBJ2-1; D gene: TRBD2; V gene: TRBV7-9; CDR3 DNA: TGTGCCAGCAGCTTCGGGACTAGTCGCGGCAATGAGCAGTTCTTC; CDR3 protein: CASSFGTSRGNEQFF
clone size: -; J gene: TRBJ2-7; D gene: -; V gene: TRBV11-2; CDR3 DNA: TGTGCCAGCAGCCCGGGGAGCGACTACGAGCAGTACTTC; CDR3 protein: CASSPGSDYEQYF
clone size: -; J gene: TRBJ1-1; D gene: -; V gene: TRBV18; CDR3 DNA: TGTGCCAGCTCAGAGGGGGTTGGACACACTGAAGCTTTCTTT; CDR3 protein: CASSEGVGHTEAFF
clone size: -; J gene: TRBJ2-5; D gene: -; V gene: TRBV30; CDR3 DNA: TGTGCCTGGTCAACTGGACAAGAGACCCAGTACTTC; CDR3 protein: CAWSTGQETQYF
clone size: -; J gene: TRBJ2-1; D gene: -; V gene: TRBV25-1; CDR3 DNA: TGTGCCAGCAGTTCGGACCTCTACAATGAGCAGTTCTTC; CDR3 protein: CASSSDLYNEQFF
clone size: -; J gene: TRBJ1-1; D gene: -; V gene: TRBV15; CDR3 DNA: TGTGCCACCAGCAGGAGTGGAGCTGAAGCTTTCTTT; CDR3 protein: CATSRSGAEAFF
clone size: -; J gene: TRBJ1-3; D gene: TRBD1; V gene: TRBV28; CDR3 DNA: TGTGCCAGCAGTTCCTGGGGACAGGGGGCGACTGGAAACACCATATATTTT; CDR3 protein: CASSSWGQGATGNTIYF
clone size: few; J gene: TRBJ2-3; D gene: TRBD2; V gene: TRBV5-6; CDR3 DNA: TGTGCCAGCAGCTTGGGTCTAGCGGGCGTGCAAGATACGCAGTATTTT; CDR3 protein: CASSLGLAGVQDTQYF